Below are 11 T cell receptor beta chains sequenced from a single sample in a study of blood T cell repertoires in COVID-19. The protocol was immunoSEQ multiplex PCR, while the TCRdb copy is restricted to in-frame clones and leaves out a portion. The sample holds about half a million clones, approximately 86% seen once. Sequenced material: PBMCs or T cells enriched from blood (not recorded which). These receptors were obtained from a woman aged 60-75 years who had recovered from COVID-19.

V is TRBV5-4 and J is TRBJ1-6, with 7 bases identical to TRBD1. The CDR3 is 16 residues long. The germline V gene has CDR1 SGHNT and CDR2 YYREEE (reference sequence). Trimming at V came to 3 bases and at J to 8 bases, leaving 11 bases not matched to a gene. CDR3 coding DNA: TGTGCCAGCAGCTCCTCAAAACAGGGGTTCGATTCACCCCTCCACTTT. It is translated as CASSSSKQGFDSPLHF.

The CDR3 nucleotides read TGTGCCAGCAGCGGGGGGGGCGTATATTCACCCCTCCACTTT. Translated, it gives CASSGGGVYSPLHF. The chain joins TRBV9 to TRBJ1-6; D may be TRBD1 (6 bases). The CDR3 covers 14 residues. The V end was cut by 3 bases, the J end by 8 bases, with 12 bases between. Germline V lookup: CDR1 SGDLS, CDR2 YYNGEE.

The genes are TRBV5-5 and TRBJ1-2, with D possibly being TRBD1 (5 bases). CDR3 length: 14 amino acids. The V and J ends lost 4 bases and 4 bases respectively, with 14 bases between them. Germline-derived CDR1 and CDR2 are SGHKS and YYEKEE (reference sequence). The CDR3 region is CASSPSSGGYGYTF. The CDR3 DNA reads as TGTGCCAGCAGCCCCTCCTCGGGGGGCTATGGCTACACCTTC.

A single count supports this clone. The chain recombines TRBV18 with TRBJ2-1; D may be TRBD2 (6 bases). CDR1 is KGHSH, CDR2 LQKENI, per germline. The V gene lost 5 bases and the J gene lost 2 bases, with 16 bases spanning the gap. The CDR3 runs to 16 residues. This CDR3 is CASSTNTGGTYNEQFF. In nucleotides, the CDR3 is TGTGCCAGCTCAACCAACACCGGCGGGACCTACAATGAGCAGTTCTTC.

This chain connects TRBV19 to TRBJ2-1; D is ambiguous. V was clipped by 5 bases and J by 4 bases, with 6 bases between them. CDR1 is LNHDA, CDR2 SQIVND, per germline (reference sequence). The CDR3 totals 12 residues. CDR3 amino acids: CASSAQYNEQFF. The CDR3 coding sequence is TGTGCCAGTAGTGCCCAGTACAATGAGCAGTTCTTC.

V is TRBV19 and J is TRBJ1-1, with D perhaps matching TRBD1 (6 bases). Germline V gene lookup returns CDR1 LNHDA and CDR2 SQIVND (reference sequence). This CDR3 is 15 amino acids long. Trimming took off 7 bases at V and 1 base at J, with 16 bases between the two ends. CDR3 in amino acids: CASIDRLPQNTEAFF. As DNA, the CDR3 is TGTGCCAGTATCGACAGGCTGCCCCAGAACACTGAAGCTTTCTTT.

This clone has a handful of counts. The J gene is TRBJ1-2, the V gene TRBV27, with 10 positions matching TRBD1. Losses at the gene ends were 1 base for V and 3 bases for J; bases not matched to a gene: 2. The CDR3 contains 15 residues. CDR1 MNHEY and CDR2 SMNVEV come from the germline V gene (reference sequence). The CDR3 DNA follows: TGTGCCAGCAGTTTATTTGGGACAGGGGACTATGGCTACACCTTC. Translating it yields CASSLFGTGDYGYTF.

The DNA for the CDR3 is TGTGCCAGTGCCGGGACAGGTCAAGAGACCCAGTACTTC. Amino acids: CASAGTGQETQYF. The chain carries TRBV5-6 and TRBJ2-5; 8 positions agree with TRBD1. This CDR3 spans 13 amino acids. V lost 8 bases and J lost 2; bases outside the gene matches: 5. CDR1 and CDR2 (germline): SGHDT, YYEEEE.

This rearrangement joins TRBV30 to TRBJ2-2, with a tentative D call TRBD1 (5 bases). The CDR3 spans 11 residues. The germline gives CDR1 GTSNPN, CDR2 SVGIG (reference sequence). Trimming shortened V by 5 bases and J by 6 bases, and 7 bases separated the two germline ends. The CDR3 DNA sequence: TGTGCCTGGGGACAAGCCGGGGAGCTGTTTTTT. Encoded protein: CAWGQAGELFF.

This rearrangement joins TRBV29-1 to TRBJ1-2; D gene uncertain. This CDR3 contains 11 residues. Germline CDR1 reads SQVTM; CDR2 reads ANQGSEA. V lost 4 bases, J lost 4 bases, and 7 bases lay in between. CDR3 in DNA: TGCAGCGTTGGACTGAGCTATGGCTACACCTTC. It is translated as CSVGLSYGYTF. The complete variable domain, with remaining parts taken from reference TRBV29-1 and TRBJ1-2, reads SAVISQKPSRDICQRGTSLTIQCQVDSQVTMMFWYRQQPGQSLTLIATANQGSEATYESGFVIDKFPISRPNLTFSTLTVSNMSPEDSSIYLCSVGLSYGYTFGSGTRLTVV.

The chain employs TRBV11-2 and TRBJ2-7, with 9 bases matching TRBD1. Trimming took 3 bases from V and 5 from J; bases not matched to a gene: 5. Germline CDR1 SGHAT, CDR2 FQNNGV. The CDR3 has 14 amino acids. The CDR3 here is CASSFTQGAHEQYF. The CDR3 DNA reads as TGTGCCAGCAGCTTCACACAGGGGGCCCACGAGCAGTACTTC. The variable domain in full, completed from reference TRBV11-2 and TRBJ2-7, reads EAGVAQSPRYKIIEKRQSVAFWCNPISGHATLYWYQQILGQGPKLLIQFQNNGVVDDSQLPKDRFSAERLKGVDSTLKIQPAKLEDSAVYLCASSFTQGAHEQYFGPGTRLTVT.